The entry below describes one TCR beta chain. As yet, its antigen is unknown. During its preparation, the TCRbeta library received unique molecular identifiers. MiXCR was run by TCRdb on the PCR reads, yielding one entry per CDR3 protein. The repertoire holds about 7,900 distinct CDR3 sequences, with 30% as singletons. This specimen comes from a study of T-cell reconstitution after alpha-beta-depleted transplantation in children. Between the trimmed V and J ends, which lost 5 bases and 4 bases, there was a span of 12 bases. The CDR3 totals 13 residues. Germline loops: CDR1 SQVTM, CDR2 ANQGSEA. Findings of the study overall: Where some patients showed high TCRbeta diversity at day 60, it came from recipient T cells and thymic progenitors that had survived. Newly produced T cells mostly provided counts and TCRbeta diversity after one year, as hyperexpanded clones declined. Several hundred expanded graft clones reportedly gave rise to the alpha-beta T cells present about two months after transplant.

The receptor's source is a boy less than two years old who had a stem cell transplant for SCID, so the T cells may come from the graft donor. J is TRBJ2-4 and V is TRBV29-1; D may match TRBD1 or TRBD2 (5 bases each). Source: peripheral blood, taken 60 days after TCRalphabeta/CD19-depleted stem cell transplant. This CDR3 reads CSVSGQKKNIQYF. The CDR3 DNA reads as TGCAGCGTTTCGGGGCAGAAAAAAAACATTCAGTACTTC. Filled out from reference TRBV29-1 and TRBJ2-4, the complete variable domain reads SAVISQKPSRDICQRGTSLTIQCQVDSQVTMMFWYRQQPGQSLTLIATANQGSEATYESGFVIDKFPISRPNLTFSTLTVSNMSPEDSSIYLCSVSGQKKNIQYFGAGTRLSVL.